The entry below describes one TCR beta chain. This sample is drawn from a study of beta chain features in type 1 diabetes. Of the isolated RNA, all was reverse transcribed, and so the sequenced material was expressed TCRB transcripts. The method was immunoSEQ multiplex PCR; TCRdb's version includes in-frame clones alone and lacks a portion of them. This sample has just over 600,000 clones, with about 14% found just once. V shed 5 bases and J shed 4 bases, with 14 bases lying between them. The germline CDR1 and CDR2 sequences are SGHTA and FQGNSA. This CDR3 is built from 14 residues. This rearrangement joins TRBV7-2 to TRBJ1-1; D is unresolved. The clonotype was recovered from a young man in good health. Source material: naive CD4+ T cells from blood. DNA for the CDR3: TGTGCCAGCAGCCTTTTTCGCAGCCTCACTGAAGCTTTCTTT. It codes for CASSLFRSLTEAFF. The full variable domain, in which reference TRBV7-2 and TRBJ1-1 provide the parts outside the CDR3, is GAGVSQSPSNKVTEKGKDVELRCDPISGHTALYWYRQSLGQGLEFLIYFQGNSAPDKSGLPSDRFSAERTGGSVSTLTIQRTQQEDSAVYLCASSLFRSLTEAFFGQGTRLTVV.